The 7 T cell receptor beta chains presented below share a single source sample, sequenced in a study of human versus mouse CDR3 diversity and MHC coevolution. Profiled with immunoSEQ multiplex PCR; TCRdb holds only in-frame clones, not every one. This repertoire shows roughly 80,000 clones, around 93% found once; its top ten account for roughly 0.15%. The sequenced sample was naive CD4+ T cells from blood. The subset was: CD45RO-negative CD62L-positive naive CD4 T cells. The receptors shown here come from a person aged 25 to 69 in good health.

This clone was seen once. The rearrangement uses TRBV14 and TRBJ1-4; perhaps TRBD1 as D (5 bases). CDR1 is SGHDN, CDR2 FVKESK, per germline. CDR3 length equals 15 residues. Trimming removed 4 bases at V and 8 bases at J, with 17 bases between. This chain's CDR3 is CASSLGGSVLEKLFF. The DNA of the CDR3 is TGTGCCAGCAGCCTCGGGGGTTCTGTCCTAGAAAAACTGTTTTTT.

J is TRBJ1-2 and V is TRBV4-1; tentative D call: TRBD1 (5 bases). V was cut by 3 bases and J by 6 bases, with 14 bases left in between. The CDR3 has 14 amino acids. Germline values: CDR1 MGHRA, CDR2 YSYEKL. The CDR3 loop reads CASSQVGGSDGYTF. The CDR3 region has the DNA TGCGCCAGCAGCCAGGTGGGGGGGAGCGATGGCTACACCTTC.

The chain is built from TRBV25-1 and TRBJ2-1, with 7 bases aligning to TRBD1. V gave up 3 bases and J gave up 7 bases; unmatched junction bases: 12. Germline CDR1 MGHDK, CDR2 SYGVNS. This CDR3 has 16 amino acids. CDR3 region: CASSEVTGIGQNEQFF. The CDR3 DNA is TGTGCCAGCAGTGAGGTGACAGGGATCGGGCAGAATGAGCAGTTCTTC.

This clone was found a few times. As DNA, the CDR3 is TGTGCCACCCGGGGAATGGTTAATGAAAAACTGTTTTTT. Translating gives CATRGMVNEKLFF. The rearrangement joins TRBV28 to TRBJ1-4; D is unclear. The germline gives CDR1 MDHEN, CDR2 SYDVKM. V was clipped by 10 bases and J by 4 bases, with 13 bases between them. The CDR3 has 13 residues.

This rearrangement joins TRBV6-1 to TRBJ2-5, with 7 bases fitting TRBD2. The DNA end is more similar to TRBJ2-7, so the J call may be wrong. This CDR3 is built from 15 residues. Per germline, CDR1 MNHNS and CDR2 SASEGT. CDR3 amino acids: CASSDRRGSSYEQYF. The CDR3 nucleotides read TGTGCCAGCAGTGATAGGCGGGGGAGCTCCTACGAGCAGTACTTC.

In this sample, this clone turned up once. This rearrangement joins TRBV2 to TRBJ1-5; D is ambiguous. Trimming removed 6 bases from V and 2 bases from J, with 8 bases in between. Germline V gene data show CDR1 as SNHLY and CDR2 as FYNNEI. The CDR3 runs 13 residues. The chain's CDR3 is CASSRSGNQPQHF. CDR3 coding DNA: TGTGCCAGCAGCAGATCAGGCAATCAGCCCCAGCATTTT.

The chain couples TRBV7-3 to TRBJ2-3, with TRBD1 matching 8 bases. This CDR3 is built from 16 residues. Germline assignment: CDR1 SGHTA and CDR2 FQGTGA. Losses at the gene ends were 5 bases for V and 6 bases for J; bases not matched to a gene: 13. The CDR3 region is CASSPHGTGLVDTQYF. The CDR3 region has the DNA TGTGCCAGCAGCCCCCACGGGACAGGCCTGGTCGATACGCAGTATTTT.